A single sample gave rise to the 23 T cell receptor beta chains below, sequenced in a study. Tregs were sorted as CD4+CD25+CD127-/low cells. TCRdb passed the 5' RACE reads through MiXCR, listing each CDR3 protein once. In the table there are approximately 60,000 distinct CDR3 sequences, around 21% of which are singletons. Specimen: tumor-infiltrating Tregs sorted from the breast tumor. These receptors were obtained from a female donor with breast cancer.

The chain combines TRBV5-1 with TRBJ2-1, with D possibly matching TRBD1 (6 bases). Germline CDR1 and CDR2: SGHRS and YFSETQ. V gave up 8 bases and J gave up 1 base, with 13 bases separating them. This CDR3 region has 14 residues. The CDR3 here is CASPGHSSYNEQFF. CDR3 sequence (DNA): TGCGCCAGTCCGGGACACTCATCCTACAATGAGCAGTTCTTC.

This clonotype was counted between two and nine times. The chain carries TRBV7-8 and TRBJ1-2; D is undetermined. Germline V gene data show CDR1 as SGHVS and CDR2 as FQNEAQ. CDR3 size: 14 residues. V was clipped by 5 bases and J by 1 base, with 11 bases between them. As DNA, the CDR3 is TGTGCCAGCAGCCCCGGCGAGGGTAACTATGGCTACACCTTC. As protein: CASSPGEGNYGYTF.

Note on this clonotype: A single base separates this from a much larger clone, so it may be a read error. J is TRBJ1-6 and V is TRBV2; no clear D. The CDR3 is 14 residues long. Germline lookup yields CDR1 SNHLY and CDR2 FYNNEI. This CDR3 reads CASRMAFGNSPLRF. CDR3 sequence (DNA): TGTGCCAGCAGGATGGCCTTCGGGAATTCACCCCTCCGCTTT.

The chain carries TRBV20-1 and TRBJ1-5, with 7 positions matching TRBD1. Germline V gene data show CDR1 as DFQATT and CDR2 as SNEGSKA (reference sequence). The CDR3 is 14 residues long. V lost 3 bases to trimming and J lost 5 bases; unmatched junction nucleotides: 7. The CDR3, as DNA: TGCAGTGCTAGGGAGTCAGGGGGGGATCAGCCCCAGCATTTT. Translating gives CSARESGGDQPQHF.

The sample holds a few counts of this clonotype. This CDR3 reads CASSWVGPYNEQFF. The DNA of the CDR3 is TGTGCCAGCAGCTGGGTAGGCCCCTACAATGAGCAGTTCTTC. The rearrangement links TRBV5-6 to TRBJ2-1; the D is unclear. Germline loops: CDR1 SGHDT, CDR2 YYEEEE. The CDR3 runs 14 residues. V was clipped by 3 bases and J by 2 bases, with 9 bases between them.

The genes are TRBV18 and TRBJ2-4; D gene ambiguous. V was clipped by 0 bases and J by 10 bases, with 10 bases between them. CDR1 is KGHSH and CDR2 is LQKENI in the germline V gene. This CDR3 has 13 amino acids. The CDR3 DNA follows: TGTGCCAGCTCACCACCGAGCTCTACGATTCAGTACTTC. This sequence encodes CASSPPSSTIQYF.

This clonotype appeared a single time. This chain connects TRBV3-1 to TRBJ1-3; TRBD1 might be the D (5 bases). Germline CDR1 is LGHDT and CDR2 is YNNKEL (reference sequence). V dropped 0 bases and J dropped 2 bases, with 11 bases sitting between them. This CDR3 has 16 residues. This CDR3 is CASSQDPRGPGNTIYF. The CDR3 bases are TGTGCCAGCAGCCAAGATCCGAGGGGTCCTGGAAACACCATATATTTT.

The V gene is TRBV7-8, the J gene TRBJ1-6; a possible D gene is TRBD1 (5 bases). The V gene lost 5 bases and the J gene lost 11 bases, with 16 bases spanning the gap. Germline V lookup: CDR1 SGHVS, CDR2 FQNEAQ. This CDR3 spans 14 amino acids. The CDR3 nucleotides read TGTGCCAGCAGCAACGACAGATGGTTGACACCCCTCCACTTT. It specifies CASSNDRWLTPLHF.

This clonotype was counted a single time. The chain joins TRBV29-1 to TRBJ1-1; D is uncertain. Germline V gives CDR1 SQVTM, CDR2 ANQGSEA. The CDR3 has 11 amino acids. Between the trimmed V and J ends, which lost 7 bases and 2 bases, there was a span of 8 bases. DNA of the CDR3: TGCAGCGGCGCTAGAAACACTGAAGCTTTCTTT. Its protein product is CSGARNTEAFF. Complete variable domain (other parts from reference TRBV29-1 and TRBJ1-1): SAVISQKPSRDICQRGTSLTIQCQVDSQVTMMFWYRQQPGQSLTLIATANQGSEATYESGFVIDKFPISRPNLTFSTLTVSNMSPEDSSIYLCSGARNTEAFFGQGTRLTVV.

This clonotype came up many times. The chain uses TRBV6-1 and TRBJ2-5, with D perhaps TRBD1 (6 bases). The CDR3 totals 14 residues. Trimming stripped 5 bases from V and 5 bases from J, with 15 bases between. Germline CDR1 and CDR2: MNHNS and SASEGT. DNA of the CDR3: TGTGCCAGCAGTTGGGGGACAAAGAAGGAGACCCAGTACTTC. Translating gives CASSWGTKKETQYF.

This clonotype was detected only once. This chain uses TRBV2 with TRBJ1-4; D ambiguous. V was clipped by 7 bases and J by 8 bases, with 11 bases between them. The CDR3 extends over 12 amino acids. Germline V CDR1 and CDR2: SNHLY, FYNNEI. The CDR3: CASKELNEKLFF. The CDR3 DNA reads as TGTGCCAGCAAGGAGCTAAACGAAAAACTGTTTTTT.

As to this clonotype: The CDR3 does not close with the conserved phenylalanine or tryptophan, likely indicating a read error. The chain couples TRBV10-2 to TRBJ1-1; D is possibly TRBD1 (6 bases). The CDR3 consists of 12 residues. Germline CDR1 WSHSY, CDR2 SAAADI. V lost 3 bases and J lost 7, with 9 bases in between. CDR3 residues: CASSEQGVEAFL. In nucleotides, the CDR3 is TGCGCCAGCAGTGAACAGGGAGTTGAAGCTTTCCTT.

A remark on this clonotype: Sequence at one end of the junction differs from germline and may be a read error. The J gene is TRBJ1-1, the V gene TRBV6-2 or TRBV6-3; tentative D call: TRBD1 (5 bases). The CDR3 runs to 12 residues. Germline V lookup: CDR1 MNHEY, CDR2 SVGEGT. CDR3 bases: TGTGCCAGCAGTTACGGGGGGACTGAAGCTTGCTTT. It yields the protein CASSYGGTEACF.

V gene TRBV18 combines with J gene TRBJ1-1; the D is unclear. Germline V gene lookup returns CDR1 KGHSH and CDR2 LQKENI. V lost 2 bases, J lost 6 bases, and 10 bases lay in between. The CDR3 is 13 amino acids. The chain's CDR3 is CASSPEGRSEAFF. The CDR3 bases are TGTGCCAGCTCACCAGAGGGTAGGTCTGAAGCTTTCTTT.

With regard to this clonotype: A clone one base away is much larger, so this may be a read error. The chain links TRBV11-3 to TRBJ2-1; D ambiguous. CDR3 length: 14 amino acids. Germline V gene lookup returns CDR1 SGHNT and CDR2 YENEEA. As DNA, the CDR3 is TGTGCCGGCAGCTTAGGAAAGCGCTACAATGAGCAGTTCTTC. Translated, it gives CAGSLGKRYNEQFF. Combining the CDR3 with reference TRBV11-3 and TRBJ2-1 gives the whole variable domain EAGVVQSPRYKIIEKKQPVAFWCNPISGHNTLYWYLQNLGQGPELLIRYENEEAVDDSQLPKDRFSAERLKGVDSTLKIQPAELGDSAVYLCAGSLGKRYNEQFFGPGTRLTVL.

Comment on this clonotype: This may stem from a read error, because a much larger clone lies one nucleotide away. The rearrangement joins TRBV6-2 or TRBV6-3 to TRBJ2-3; D is unresolved. The CDR3 is 11 amino acids. The V and J ends lost 5 bases and 7 bases respectively, with 7 bases between them. Germline CDR1 reads MNHEY; CDR2 reads SVGEGT. The CDR3 nucleotides are TGTGCCAGCAGTGACGACCATACGCAGTATTTT. This sequence encodes CASSDDHTQYF.

This clonotype occurred a few times. The chain recombines TRBV28 with TRBJ1-2; D ambiguous. The CDR3 length is 13 residues. V dropped 1 base and J dropped 7 bases, with 10 bases sitting between them. Germline CDR1 reads MDHEN; CDR2 reads SYDVKM. This CDR3 is CASSLSPSLGYTF. CDR3 DNA sequence: TGTGCCAGCAGTTTATCCCCCTCCCTTGGCTACACCTTC.

The rearrangement links TRBV29-1 to TRBJ1-1, with 7 nucleotides matching TRBD1. CDR3 length: 13 residues. Per germline, CDR1 SQVTM and CDR2 ANQGSEA. V was pared by 4 bases and J by 4 bases, with 6 bases of the junction left unmatched. The CDR3 DNA is TGCAGCGTTGTAACCAGGGGGGGCACTGAAGCTTTCTTT. This codes for CSVVTRGGTEAFF.

The table lists this clonotype with a few counts. The chain recombines TRBV4-1 with TRBJ1-5, with TRBD1 identical over 9 bases. The V and J ends lost 6 bases and 6 bases, in that order; junction bases with no gene match: 15. The CDR3 loop spans 17 amino acids. Per germline, CDR1 MGHRA and CDR2 YSYEKL. DNA for the CDR3: TGCGCCAGCAGTGATTGGACAGGGGATTACAGAGGTCAGCCCCAGCATTTT. Translated, it gives CASSDWTGDYRGQPQHF.

This clonotype has a handful of counts. V and J are TRBV5-1 and TRBJ2-6, with D possibly matching TRBD1 (6 bases). Looked up from germline, CDR1 is SGHRS and CDR2 is YFSETQ. The CDR3 is made up of 15 amino acids. The V end lost 4 bases, the J end lost 4 bases, and 12 bases lay between the germline ends. The CDR3 region has the DNA TGCGCCAGCAGCAAGGACGGGACAGGGGCCAACGTCCTGACTTTC. Its translation is CASSKDGTGANVLTF.

This clonotype occurred once. Compared with germline, one end of the junction differs, possibly owing to a read error. The V and J genes are TRBV7-6 and TRBJ2-2; the D is unclear. The germline gives CDR1 SGHVS, CDR2 FNYEAQ. The CDR3 totals 13 residues. In DNA form, the CDR3 reads TGTGCCAGCAGCGGTTGGGGAACCGAGGAGCTGTTTTTT. This sequence encodes CASSGWGTEELFF. The full variable domain, with the rest looked up from reference TRBV7-6 and TRBJ2-2, is GAGVSQSPRYKVTKRGQDVALRCDPISGHVSLYWYRQALGQGPEFLTYFNYEAQQDKSGLPNDRFSAERPEGSISTLTIQRTEQRDSAMYRCASSGWGTEELFFGEGSRLTVL.

The rearrangement links TRBV7-8 to TRBJ1-1, with TRBD1 matching 9 bases. Germline CDR1 and CDR2: SGHVS and FQNEAQ. Unmatched junction bases numbered 6, after V lost 5 bases and J lost 2 bases. The CDR3 sequence is 15 residues long. CDR3 region: CASSPRQGENTEAFF. CDR3 sequence (DNA): TGTGCCAGCAGCCCCCGACAGGGGGAAAACACTGAAGCTTTCTTT.

The V and J genes are TRBV7-2 and TRBJ2-5, with 8 bases identical to TRBD2. Unmatched junction bases numbered 6, after V lost 1 base and J lost 5 bases. This CDR3 comprises 15 residues. Germline CDR1 SGHTA, CDR2 FQGNSA. The CDR3 DNA reads as TGTGCCAGCAGCTTAGACGGCGGGGGGTTGGAGACCCAGTACTTC. Translated, it gives CASSLDGGGLETQYF.